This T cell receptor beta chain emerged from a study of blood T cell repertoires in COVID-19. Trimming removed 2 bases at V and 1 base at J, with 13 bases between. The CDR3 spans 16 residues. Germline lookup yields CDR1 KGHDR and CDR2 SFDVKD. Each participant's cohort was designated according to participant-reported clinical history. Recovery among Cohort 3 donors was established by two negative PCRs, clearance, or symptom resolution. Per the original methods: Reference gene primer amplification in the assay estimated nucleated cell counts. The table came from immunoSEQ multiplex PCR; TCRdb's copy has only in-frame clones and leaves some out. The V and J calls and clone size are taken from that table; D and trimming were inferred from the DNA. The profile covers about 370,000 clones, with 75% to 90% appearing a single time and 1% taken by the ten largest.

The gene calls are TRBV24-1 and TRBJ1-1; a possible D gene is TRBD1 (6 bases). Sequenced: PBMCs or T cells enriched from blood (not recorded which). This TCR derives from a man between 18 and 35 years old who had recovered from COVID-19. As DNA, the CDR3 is TGTGCCACCAGTGATTCCCGACAGGCGCGGAACACTGAAGCTTTCTTT. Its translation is CATSDSRQARNTEAFF.